These 11 T cell receptor beta chains came from one sample sequenced in a study of blood T cell repertoires in COVID-19. Only in-frame clones appear in the TCRdb table, and some are missing; sequencing was by immunoSEQ multiplex PCR. The sample includes around 97,000 clones, approximately 84% of them seen just once. The sample consisted of peripheral blood. All receptors come from a human donor in a cohort sampled during active or convalescent COVID-19.

The CDR3 region is CATSRPPGQVFF. The DNA of the CDR3 is TGTGCCACCAGCAGACCTCCGGGACAGGTATTCTTC. The rearrangement uses TRBV15 and TRBJ2-1; TRBD1 aligns across 8 bases. V shed 2 bases, J shed 16 bases, and the junction held 7 bases outside the gene matches. Germline V gives CDR1 LNHNV, CDR2 YYDKDF (reference sequence). The CDR3 totals 12 residues.

V gene TRBV25-1 combines with J gene TRBJ2-7; no reliable D call. The CDR3 covers 17 residues. Trimming shortened V by 0 bases and J by 0 bases, and 15 bases separated the two germline ends. Germline CDR1 reads MGHDK; CDR2 reads SYGVNS. CDR3 in amino acids: CASSEYFAVTSSYEQYF. DNA of the CDR3: TGTGCCAGCAGTGAATATTTCGCAGTTACCTCCTCCTACGAGCAGTACTTC.

The chain has TRBV2 and TRBJ2-1; 10 bases agree with TRBD1. Trimming took 6 bases from V and 6 from J; bases not matched to a gene: 8. The CDR3 sequence is 15 residues long. CDR1 is SNHLY, CDR2 FYNNEI, per germline. The CDR3 sequence: CASSGDRGLGNEQFF. The DNA of the CDR3 is TGTGCCAGCAGCGGAGACAGGGGGCTAGGCAATGAGCAGTTCTTC.

This chain uses TRBV7-2 with TRBJ1-5; D perhaps matches TRBD1 (5 bases). The CDR3 has 13 residues. V gave up 5 bases and J gave up 9 bases, with 14 bases separating them. From germline, CDR1 is SGHTA and CDR2 FQGNSA. The chain's CDR3 is CASSLAGVRPQHF. The DNA of the CDR3 is TGTGCCAGCAGCCTCGCGGGGGTCCGGCCCCAGCATTTT.

The V and J genes are TRBV15 and TRBJ2-7; tentative D call: TRBD1 (6 bases). The germline gives CDR1 LNHNV, CDR2 YYDKDF (reference sequence). Between the trimmed V and J ends, which lost 1 base and 3 bases, there was a span of 10 bases. This CDR3 has 14 residues. DNA for the CDR3: TGTGCCACCAGCAGAGGAGGGGGTTACTACGAGCAGTACTTC. It specifies CATSRGGGYYEQYF.

CDR3 DNA sequence: TGTGCCAGCAGCCCCCCCTCAGCCTACGAGCAGTACTTC. Encoded protein: CASSPPSAYEQYF. The chain combines TRBV7-2 with TRBJ2-7; D unresolved. The CDR3 totals 13 residues. V lost 5 bases and J 2 bases, leaving 10 bases between the germline ends. Germline values: CDR1 SGHTA, CDR2 FQGNSA.

The gene calls are TRBV6-5 and TRBJ2-3, with TRBD2 matching over 8 bases. This CDR3 has 13 amino acids. The V gene end was trimmed by 11 bases and the J gene end by 5 bases; junction bases not matched to a gene: 9. The germline V gene has CDR1 MNHEY and CDR2 SVGAGI. The CDR3 spells CACTGGRKDTQYF. The CDR3 nucleotides are TGTGCCTGTACGGGGGGGCGAAAAGATACGCAGTATTTT.

The genes are TRBV7-2 and TRBJ1-1; D is ambiguous. The CDR3 consists of 13 residues. The V end was cut by 5 bases, the J end by 11 bases, with 18 bases between. From germline, CDR1 is SGHTA and CDR2 FQGNSA. CDR3 DNA: TGTGCCAGCAGCCCCTATTCCCAATATGCGGCTTTCTTT. Amino acid sequence: CASSPYSQYAAFF.

This chain connects TRBV19 to TRBJ2-7, with 10 bases identical to TRBD1. Germline V lookup: CDR1 LNHDA, CDR2 SQIVND (reference sequence). J was trimmed by 3 bases and V by 3 bases; bases with no gene match: 2. The length of the CDR3 is 14 residues. CDR3 sequence: CASSMGTGVYEQYF. Here the CDR3 DNA reads TGTGCCAGTAGTATGGGGACAGGGGTCTACGAGCAGTACTTC.

The genes are TRBV4-1 and TRBJ1-1; 7 bases are a match to TRBD1. The germline CDR1 and CDR2 sequences are MGHRA and YSYEKL. Trimming cost V 0 bases and J 14 bases; bases outside gene matches: 12. The CDR3 has 14 residues. The CDR3 coding sequence is TGCGCCAGCAGCCAAGACCCGAACGGGCAGGGGGTGTTCTTT. Translating it yields CASSQDPNGQGVFF.

V and J are TRBV7-3 and TRBJ2-6; weak D call: TRBD1 (6 bases). Germline CDR1 SGHTA, CDR2 FQGTGA. This CDR3 region has 16 residues. V lost 2 bases and J lost 0, with 8 bases in between. The CDR3 DNA follows: TGTGCCAGCAGCTTAGCAGGGGCCTCTGGGGCCAACGTCCTGACTTTC. Amino acids: CASSLAGASGANVLTF.